This TCR beta chain was recovered during a study of blood T cell repertoires in COVID-19. Turning to the study itself: Researchers got acute and convalescent COVID-19 samples from the United States, Italy and Spain.

The method was immunoSEQ multiplex PCR; TCRdb's version includes in-frame clones alone and lacks a portion of them. The profile shows roughly 150,000 clones, around 90% of them singletons. The junction had 7 bases not matched to a gene; V was cut back by 0 bases and J by 2 bases. CDR1 GTSNPN and CDR2 SVGIG come from the germline V gene (reference sequence). There are 16 residues in the CDR3. This receptor was obtained from a man aged 18 to 29 with COVID-19, enrolled during active disease. The rearrangement links TRBV30 to TRBJ1-3; 7 bases map to TRBD1. What was sequenced was peripheral blood. The CDR3 reads CAWSVRTGWAGNTIYF. The CDR3 DNA reads TGTGCCTGGAGTGTTAGGACAGGATGGGCTGGAAACACCATATATTTT.